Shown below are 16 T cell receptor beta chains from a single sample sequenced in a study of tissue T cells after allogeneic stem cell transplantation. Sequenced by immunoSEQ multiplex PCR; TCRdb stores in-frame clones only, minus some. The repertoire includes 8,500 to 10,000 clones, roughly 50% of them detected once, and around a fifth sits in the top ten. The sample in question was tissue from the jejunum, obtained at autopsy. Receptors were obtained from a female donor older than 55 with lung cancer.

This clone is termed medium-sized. CDR3 DNA sequence: TGTGCCAGCAGTGTGTCTAAGAACACTGAAGCTTTCTTT. Protein product: CASSVSKNTEAFF. The chain recombines TRBV3-1 (or the pseudogene TRBV3-2) with TRBJ1-1; unclear D gene. The length of the CDR3 is 13 residues. Trimming took 6 bases from V and 1 from J, leaving 9 bases between them. Germline V gives CDR1 LGHDT, CDR2 YNNKEL (reference sequence).

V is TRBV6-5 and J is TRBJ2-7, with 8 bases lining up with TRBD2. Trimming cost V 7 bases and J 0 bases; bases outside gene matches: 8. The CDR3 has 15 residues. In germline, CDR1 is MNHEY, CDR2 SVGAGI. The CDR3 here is CASTQAGLGSYEQYF. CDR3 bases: TGTGCCAGCACCCAGGCGGGACTAGGCTCCTACGAGCAGTACTTC.

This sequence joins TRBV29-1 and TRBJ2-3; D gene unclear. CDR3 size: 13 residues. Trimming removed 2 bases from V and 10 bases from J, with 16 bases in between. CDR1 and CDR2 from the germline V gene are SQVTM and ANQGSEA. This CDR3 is CSVESRRGGSQYF. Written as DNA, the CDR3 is TGCAGCGTTGAATCCCGCCGAGGTGGGTCGCAGTATTTT.

This CDR3 reads CATREQLNTEAFF. The CDR3 nucleotides read TGTGCCACCAGGGAACAGTTGAACACTGAAGCTTTCTTT. V gene TRBV10-3 combines with J gene TRBJ1-1; D may be TRBD1 (5 bases). The germline V and J ends were trimmed by 10 bases and 0 bases, with 12 bases remaining between them. The CDR3 sequence is 13 residues long. Germline V CDR1 and CDR2: ENHRY, SYGVKD.

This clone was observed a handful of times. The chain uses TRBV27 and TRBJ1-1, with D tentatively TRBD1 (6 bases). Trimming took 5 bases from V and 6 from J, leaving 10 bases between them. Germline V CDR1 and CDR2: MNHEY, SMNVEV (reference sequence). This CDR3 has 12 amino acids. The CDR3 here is CASSIGGAEAFF. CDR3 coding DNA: TGTGCCAGCAGTATTGGGGGCGCTGAAGCTTTCTTT.

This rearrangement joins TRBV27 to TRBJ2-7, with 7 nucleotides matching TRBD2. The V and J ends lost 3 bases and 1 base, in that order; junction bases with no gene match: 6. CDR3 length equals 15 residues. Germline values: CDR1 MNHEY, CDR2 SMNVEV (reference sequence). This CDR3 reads CASSLVGGMSYEQYF. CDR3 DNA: TGTGCCAGCAGTTTGGTCGGGGGGATGTCCTACGAGCAGTACTTC.

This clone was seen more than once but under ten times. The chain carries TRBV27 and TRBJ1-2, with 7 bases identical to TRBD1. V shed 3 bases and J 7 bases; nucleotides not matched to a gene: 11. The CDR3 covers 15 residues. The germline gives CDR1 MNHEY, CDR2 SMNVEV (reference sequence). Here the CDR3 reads CASSLIPGGIVGYTF. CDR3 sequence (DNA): TGTGCCAGCAGTTTGATCCCAGGGGGAATCGTTGGCTACACCTTC.

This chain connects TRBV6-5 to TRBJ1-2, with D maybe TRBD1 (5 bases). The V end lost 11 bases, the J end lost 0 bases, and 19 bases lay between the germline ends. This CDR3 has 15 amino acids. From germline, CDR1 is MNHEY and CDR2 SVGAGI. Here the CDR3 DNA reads TGTGCCGCTCGCAGGGCAGGGAATACTAACTATGGCTACACCTTC. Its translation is CAARRAGNTNYGYTF.

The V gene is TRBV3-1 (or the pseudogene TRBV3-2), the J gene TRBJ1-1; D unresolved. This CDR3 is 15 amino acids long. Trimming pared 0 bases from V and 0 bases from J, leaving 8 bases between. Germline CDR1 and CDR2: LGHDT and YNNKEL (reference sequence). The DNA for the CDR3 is TGTGCCAGCAGCCAAGAACCGAGACTGAACACTGAAGCTTTCTTT. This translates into CASSQEPRLNTEAFF.

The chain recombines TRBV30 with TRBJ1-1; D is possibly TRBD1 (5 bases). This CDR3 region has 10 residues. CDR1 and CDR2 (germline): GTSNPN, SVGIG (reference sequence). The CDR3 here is CAWGETEAFF. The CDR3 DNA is TGTGCTTGGGGGGAGACTGAAGCTTTCTTT. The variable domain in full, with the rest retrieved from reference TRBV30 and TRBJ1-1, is SQTIHQWPATLVQPVGSPLSLECTVEGTSNPNLYWYRQAAGRGLQLLFYSVGIGQISSEVPQNLSASRPQDRQFILSSKKLLLSDSGFYLCAWGETEAFFGQGTRLTVV.

The CDR3 here is CASSPGGVQETQYF. The CDR3 region has the DNA TGTGCCAGCAGCCCCGGGGGGGTACAAGAGACCCAGTACTTC. The chain joins TRBV4-2 to TRBJ2-5; 8 nucleotides agree with TRBD2. This CDR3 is 14 amino acids long. Unmatched junction bases numbered 3, after V lost 4 bases and J lost 2 bases. Germline CDR1 is LGHNA and CDR2 is YNFKEQ.

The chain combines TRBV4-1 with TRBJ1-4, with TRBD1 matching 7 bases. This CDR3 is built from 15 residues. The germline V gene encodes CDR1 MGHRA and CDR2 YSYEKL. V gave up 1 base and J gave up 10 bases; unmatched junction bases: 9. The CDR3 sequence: CASSQVMRQGRKLFF. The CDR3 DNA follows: TGCGCCAGCAGCCAAGTGATGAGACAGGGAAGAAAACTGTTTTTT.

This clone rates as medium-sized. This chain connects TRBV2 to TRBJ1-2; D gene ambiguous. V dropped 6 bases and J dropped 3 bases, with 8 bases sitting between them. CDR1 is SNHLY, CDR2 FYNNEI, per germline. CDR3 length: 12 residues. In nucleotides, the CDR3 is TGTGCCAGCAGCACGGATCACTATGGCTACACCTTC. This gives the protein CASSTDHYGYTF.

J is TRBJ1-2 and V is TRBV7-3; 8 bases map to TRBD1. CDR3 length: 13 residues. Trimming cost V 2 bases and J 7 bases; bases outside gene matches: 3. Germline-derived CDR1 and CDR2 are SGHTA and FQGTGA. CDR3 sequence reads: CASSLGQGIGYTF. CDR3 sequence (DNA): TGTGCCAGCAGCTTAGGACAGGGCATTGGCTACACCTTC.

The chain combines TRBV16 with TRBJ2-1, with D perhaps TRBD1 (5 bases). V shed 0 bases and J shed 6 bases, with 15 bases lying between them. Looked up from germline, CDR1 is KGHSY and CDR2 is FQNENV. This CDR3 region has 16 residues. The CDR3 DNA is TGTGCCAGCAGCCAATCGCTAGGACATGGGGTCAATGAGCAGTTCTTC. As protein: CASSQSLGHGVNEQFF.

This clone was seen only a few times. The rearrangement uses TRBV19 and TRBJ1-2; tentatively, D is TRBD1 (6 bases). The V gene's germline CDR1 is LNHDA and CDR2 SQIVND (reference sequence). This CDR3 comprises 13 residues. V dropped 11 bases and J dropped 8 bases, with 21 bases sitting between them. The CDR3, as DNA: TGTGCCGGTTCTTTTGGTGGGGGCTACGGCTACACCTTC. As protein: CAGSFGGGYGYTF.